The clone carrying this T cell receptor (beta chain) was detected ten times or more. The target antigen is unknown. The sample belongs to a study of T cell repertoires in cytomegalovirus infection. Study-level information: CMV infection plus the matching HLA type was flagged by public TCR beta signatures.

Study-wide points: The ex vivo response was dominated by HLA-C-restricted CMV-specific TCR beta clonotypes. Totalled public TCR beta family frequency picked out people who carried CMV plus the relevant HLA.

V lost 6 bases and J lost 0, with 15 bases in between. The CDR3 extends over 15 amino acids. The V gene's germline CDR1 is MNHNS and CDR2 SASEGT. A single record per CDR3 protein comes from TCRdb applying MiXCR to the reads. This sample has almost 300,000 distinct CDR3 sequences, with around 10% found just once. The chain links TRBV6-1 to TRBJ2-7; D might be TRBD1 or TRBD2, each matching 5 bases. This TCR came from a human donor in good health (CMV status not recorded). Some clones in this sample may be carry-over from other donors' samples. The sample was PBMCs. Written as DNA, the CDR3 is TGTGCCAGCAGGCTGGGACCGACCGTCTCCTACGAGCAGTACTTC. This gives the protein CASRLGPTVSYEQYF.